The T cell receptor (beta chain) described here comes from a study of shared clonotypes between healthy human individuals. Study-wide background: Per donor, CD8 memory used one plate, CD8 naive used two, CD4 memory used three and CD4 naive used three. Overall study findings and caveats: The low donor count limited represented genetic and exposure-history diversity.

V trimming: 6 bases; J trimming: 6 bases; junction bases outside the gene matches: 13. CDR1 and CDR2 (germline): MNHNS, SASEGT. CDR3 size: 15 residues. Subsets obtained from CD4+ cells comprised CD45RA+ naive and CD45RA-negative memory cells. About this clone: Antigen: not known.

Several immunoSEQ 96-well plates shared each subset's DNA, each plate a replicate. Clones were sequenced by immunoSEQ multiplex PCR, and TCRdb holds only the in-frame ones, with some missing. The sample consists of just over 2,000,000 clones, 85% to 95% of them appearing once. The receptor's source is a young man in good health. The rearrangement joins TRBV6-1 to TRBJ1-2; 7 positions match TRBD1. Sequencing input: naive CD4+ T cells sorted from blood. Sample subset: CD45RA+ positively selected. CDR3 coding DNA: TGTGCCAGCAGCAGAGGACAGGCACCCGGGGATGGCTACACCTTC. Its translation: CASSRGQAPGDGYTF.